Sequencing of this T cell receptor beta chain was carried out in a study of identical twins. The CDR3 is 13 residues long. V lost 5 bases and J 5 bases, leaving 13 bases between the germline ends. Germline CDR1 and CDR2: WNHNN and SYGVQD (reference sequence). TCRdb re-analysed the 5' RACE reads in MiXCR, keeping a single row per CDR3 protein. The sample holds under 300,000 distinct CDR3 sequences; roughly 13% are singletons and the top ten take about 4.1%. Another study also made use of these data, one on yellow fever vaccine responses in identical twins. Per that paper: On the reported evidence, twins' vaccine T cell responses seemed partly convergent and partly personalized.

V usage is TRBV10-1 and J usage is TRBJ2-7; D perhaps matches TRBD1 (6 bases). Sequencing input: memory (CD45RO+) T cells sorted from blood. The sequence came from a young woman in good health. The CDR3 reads CASSPDRRHEQYF. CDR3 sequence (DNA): TGCGCCAGCAGTCCGGACAGAAGACACGAGCAGTACTTC.